The present entry profiles one T cell receptor (beta chain) with its context. What it recognizes is unknown. This specimen belongs to a study of beta chain features in type 1 diabetes. Expressed TCRB transcripts were sequenced because the isolated RNA had all been reverse transcribed beforehand. The data were produced by immunoSEQ multiplex PCR, yet TCRdb's version contains in-frame clones alone and is incomplete. The repertoire holds 100,000 to 150,000 clones, with around 8.8% as singletons. Study-level findings and limits: Moderate yet significant TCRB CDR3 shortening was seen in Type 1 diabetes patients in all four CD4+ subsets. High TCR expression in some cells could lead to their over-representation in cDNA sequencing.

The sequence derives from a man younger than 40 with type 1 diabetes. The sequenced sample was central memory CD4+ T cells from blood.

The CDR3 DNA is TGTGCCAGTAGTGGGACAGGGATATGGTCACCCCTCCACTTT. It translates to CASSGTGIWSPLHF. V is TRBV19 and J is TRBJ1-6; 9 nucleotides agree with TRBD1. The CDR3 has 14 residues. The junction had 6 bases not matched to a gene; V was cut back by 5 bases and J by 10 bases. Germline V gene data show CDR1 as LNHDA and CDR2 as SQIVND (reference sequence).